Shown below are 15 T cell receptor beta chains from a single sample sequenced in a study of blood T cell repertoires in COVID-19. The repertoire was sequenced with immunoSEQ multiplex PCR; TCRdb's copy has only in-frame clones and lacks some. This repertoire shows some 100,000 clones, approximately 91% found once; its top ten account for about 6.5%. Sequencing was done on a sample of peripheral blood. The receptor source for this set is a woman in her sixties with acute or convalescent COVID-19.

In this sample, this clone turned up once. This chain links TRBV24-1 with TRBJ1-2, with no clear D. Trimming removed 9 bases from V and 2 bases from J, with 6 bases in between. CDR1 is KGHDR and CDR2 is SFDVKD in the germline V gene. The CDR3 length is 11 residues. The CDR3 DNA sequence: TGTGCCACCGCTAGCAACTATGGCTACACCTTC. Its translation is CATASNYGYTF.

This clone was counted a single time. This chain uses TRBV19 with TRBJ2-1, with TRBD2 identical over 7 bases. This CDR3 contains 15 residues. Trimming at V came to 4 bases and at J to 6 bases, leaving 9 bases not matched to a gene. From germline, CDR1 is LNHDA and CDR2 SQIVND (reference sequence). This CDR3 is CASSSPGTTGNEQFF. The CDR3 DNA is TGTGCCAGTAGTAGTCCCGGGACTACGGGCAATGAGCAGTTCTTC.

The genes are TRBV5-4 and TRBJ2-1; 12 bases map to TRBD2. This CDR3 is 15 amino acids long. Trimming cost V 4 bases and J 4 bases; bases outside gene matches: 3. CDR1 and CDR2 (germline): SGHNT, YYREEE (reference sequence). The CDR3 DNA follows: TGTGCCAGCAGCGATGGGACTAGCGGGTACAATGAGCAGTTCTTC. Amino acid sequence: CASSDGTSGYNEQFF.

The table lists this clone with a count of one. The chain employs TRBV6-5 and TRBJ2-3, with 9 bases lining up with TRBD2. Looked up from germline, CDR1 is MNHEY and CDR2 is SVGAGI. The CDR3 length is 14 residues. V trimming: 8 bases; J trimming: 6 bases; junction bases outside the gene matches: 9. The CDR3 sequence: CASARRSGSDTQYF. The CDR3 bases are TGTGCCAGCGCTCGCCGTAGCGGGAGTGATACGCAGTATTTT.

This rearrangement joins TRBV10-3 to TRBJ1-6, with TRBD1 matching over 8 bases. The CDR3 length is 14 residues. V trimming: 4 bases; J trimming: 9 bases; junction bases outside the gene matches: 5. Germline lookup yields CDR1 ENHRY and CDR2 SYGVKD. The CDR3 bases are TGTGCCATCAGTGGGACAGGGAAAGGTTCACCCCTCCACTTT. Its protein product is CAISGTGKGSPLHF.

The chain joins TRBV6-5 to TRBJ1-1; D gene unclear. Germline CDR1 MNHEY, CDR2 SVGAGI. This CDR3 spans 14 amino acids. The germline V and J ends were trimmed by 5 bases and 1 base, with 11 bases remaining between them. The CDR3 bases are TGTGCCAGCAGTATAGCCCGGGGGAACACTGAAGCTTTCTTT. It translates to CASSIARGNTEAFF.

The chain combines TRBV7-9 with TRBJ1-2, with D possibly being TRBD1 (6 bases). CDR1 SEHNR and CDR2 FQNEAQ come from the germline V gene (reference sequence). V was clipped by 6 bases and J by 8 bases, with 22 bases between them. This CDR3 contains 15 residues. The CDR3 protein is CASSLPNPGHRGYTF. In DNA form, the CDR3 reads TGTGCCAGCAGTCTCCCTAACCCGGGACACCGCGGCTACACCTTC.

This chain joins TRBV18 and TRBJ1-4, with TRBD1 as a possible D gene (6 bases). This CDR3 has 16 residues. V was shortened by 1 base and J by 3 bases, with 12 bases between the two germline ends. Germline V gene lookup returns CDR1 KGHSH and CDR2 LQKENI. The CDR3 DNA follows: TGTGCCAGCTCACCACAGCAGGGGCGAGCTAATGAAAAACTGTTTTTT. Translated: CASSPQQGRANEKLFF.

The V gene is TRBV28, the J gene TRBJ1-5; D ambiguous. CDR1 and CDR2 from the germline V gene are MDHEN and SYDVKM. The V gene lost 6 bases and the J gene lost 0 bases, with 6 bases spanning the gap. The CDR3 covers 13 residues. This chain's CDR3 is CASRGYSNQPQHF. In DNA, the CDR3 is TGTGCCAGCAGGGGCTATAGCAATCAGCCCCAGCATTTT.

The chain carries TRBV12-5 and TRBJ2-7, with TRBD1 matching over 7 bases. Looked up from germline, CDR1 is LGHNT and CDR2 is FRNRAP. The CDR3 covers 15 residues. Unmatched junction bases numbered 9, after V lost 5 bases and J lost 2 bases. The CDR3 loop is CASGLIRTGPYEQYF. CDR3 in DNA: TGTGCTAGTGGTCTCATCCGGACAGGCCCCTACGAGCAGTACTTC.

The gene calls are TRBV30 and TRBJ2-2, with TRBD2 matching over 11 bases. V trimming: 5 bases; J trimming: 5 bases; junction bases outside the gene matches: 4. CDR1 and CDR2 from the germline V gene are GTSNPN and SVGIG (reference sequence). The CDR3 is made up of 14 amino acids. This chain's CDR3 is CAWVLAGGTGELFF. CDR3 nucleotides: TGTGCCTGGGTTCTAGCGGGAGGAACCGGGGAGCTGTTTTTT.

This clone was seen a handful of times. This chain links TRBV4-1 with TRBJ1-1, with TRBD1 as a possible D gene (6 bases). This CDR3 contains 15 residues. Germline loops: CDR1 MGHRA, CDR2 YSYEKL. Trimming left V 4 bases short and J 3 bases short, with 15 bases between. CDR3 sequence reads: CASSRIDRLYTEAFF. CDR3 DNA sequence: TGCGCCAGCAGCCGAATCGACAGGTTATACACTGAAGCTTTCTTT.

With regard to this clone: Other DNA sequences of this sample code for an identical CDR3. The J gene is TRBJ1-1, the V gene TRBV2; 7 bases are a match to TRBD1. The CDR3 length is 13 residues. Trimming cost V 10 bases and J 0 bases; bases outside gene matches: 5. Germline loops: CDR1 SNHLY, CDR2 FYNNEI. The CDR3 bases are TGTGCCATAGGGGACAGAATGAACACTGAAGCTTTCTTT. It encodes CAIGDRMNTEAFF.

The chain links TRBV27 to TRBJ1-1; maybe TRBD1 (6 bases). CDR3 length: 16 amino acids. Trimming removed 0 bases at V and 0 bases at J, with 11 bases between. CDR1 is MNHEY, CDR2 SMNVEV, per germline (reference sequence). The DNA for the CDR3 is TGTGCCAGCAGTTTATCGGGGGCGCTTATGAACACTGAAGCTTTCTTT. It yields the protein CASSLSGALMNTEAFF.

V is TRBV6-5 and J is TRBJ2-6; D uncertain. Trimming stripped 11 bases from V and 0 bases from J, with 8 bases between. The germline V gene encodes CDR1 MNHEY and CDR2 SVGAGI. There are 13 residues in the CDR3. The CDR3 is CAGTISGANVLTF. CDR3 nucleotide sequence: TGTGCCGGAACTATCTCTGGGGCCAACGTCCTGACTTTC.